Listed below are T cell receptor beta chains from one sample, sequenced in a study of OX40 agonist ivuxolimab in advanced cancers. TCRdb keeps only in-frame clones here, not all; method: immunoSEQ multiplex PCR. The profile shows 55,000 to 75,000 clones, about 82% of them singletons. The material sequenced was CD4+ or CD8+ T cells sorted from blood, taken in a trial of the OX40 agonist ivuxolimab. The source of these receptors is an adult with an advanced solid tumor such as melanoma, head and neck, liver or kidney cancer. The CDR3 runs from the conserved cysteine through the conserved F or W. D genes are given only for firm matches. Where a row states a size, it is once, few, many or the class of an expanded clone; other rows omit it.

J gene,V gene,clone size,D gene,CDR3 protein,CDR3 DNA
TRBJ2-2,TRBV14,NA,NA,CASSLQNTGELFF,TGTGCCAGCAGCCTCCAGAACACCGGGGAGCTGTTTTTT
TRBJ1-1,TRBV18,NA,NA,CASSLRAETEAFF,TGTGCCAGCTCCCTCCGGGCCGAGACTGAAGCTTTCTTT
TRBJ1-1,TRBV28,NA,NA,CASSQIQGRTEAFF,TGTGCCAGCAGCCAGATCCAGGGGAGGACTGAAGCTTTCTTT
TRBJ2-4,TRBV28,once,TRBD2,CASSFAGATNIQYF,TGTGCCAGCAGTTTTGCGGGAGCGACAAACATTCAGTACTTC
TRBJ2-7,TRBV28,NA,NA,CASRLGQGTYEQYF,TGTGCCAGCAGGTTGGGGCAGGGGACCTACGAGCAGTACTTC
TRBJ1-1,TRBV11-3,NA,NA,CASSLGDKENTEAFF,TGTGCCAGCAGCTTAGGGGACAAAGAGAACACTGAAGCTTTCTTT
TRBJ1-5,TRBV7-2,NA,NA,CASSLEGGWSQPQHF,TGCGCCAGCAGCTTAGAAGGGGGTTGGAGCCAGCCCCAGCATTTT
TRBJ2-7,TRBV2,NA,NA,CASRVQGSYEQYF,TGTGCCAGCAGAGTCCAGGGCTCCTACGAGCAGTACTTC
TRBJ2-5,TRBV6-1,NA,TRBD2,CASSDTSGGAEGTQYF,TGTGCCAGCAGTGACACTAGCGGGGGGGCTGAGGGGACCCAGTACTTC
TRBJ2-3,TRBV28,NA,NA,CASSEVGHPDTQYF,TGTGCCAGCAGTGAAGTGGGACACCCAGATACGCAGTATTTT
TRBJ2-1,TRBV11-3,NA,NA,CASSRIGTANEQFF,TGTGCCAGCAGCCGAATCGGGACTGCCAATGAGCAGTTCTTC
TRBJ1-6,TRBV19,NA,NA,CASSIPRGRSPLHF,TGTGCCAGTAGTATCCCCCGCGGTCGGTCACCCCTCCACTTT
TRBJ2-1,TRBV25-1,NA,NA,CASSSIGQGGYNEQFF,TGTGCCAGCAGTTCGATTGGGCAGGGTGGCTACAATGAGCAGTTCTTC
TRBJ1-3,TRBV7-3,NA,NA,CASSTRLTRRRPGNTIYF,TGTGCCAGCAGCACAAGGCTTACTAGGAGGAGGCCTGGAAACACCATATATTTT
TRBJ2-5,TRBV11-1,once,TRBD2,CASSFRASGAGETQYF,TGTGCCAGCAGCTTTAGGGCTAGCGGGGCCGGGGAGACCCAGTACTTC
TRBJ2-5,TRBV7-2,NA,TRBD1,CASSSGGQGRGTQYF,TGTGCCAGCAGCTCCGGGGGACAGGGGCGGGGGACCCAGTACTTC
TRBJ2-2,TRBV30,NA,NA,CAWSPSGSNTGELFF,TGTGCCTGGAGCCCCTCGGGATCGAACACCGGGGAGCTGTTTTTT
TRBJ2-3,TRBV13,NA,NA,CASSWLADTQYF,TGTGCCAGCAGCTGGCTGGCGGATACGCAGTATTTT
TRBJ2-5,TRBV28,NA,NA,CASSGGARGTQYF,TGTGCCAGCAGTGGGGGGGCGCGGGGGACCCAGTACTTC
TRBJ2-3,TRBV7-2,NA,NA,CASSSSPQAADTQYF,TGTGCCAGCAGCTCTAGCCCCCAGGCTGCAGATACGCAGTATTTT
TRBJ2-2,TRBV6-5,NA,NA,CASSPANLDRGELFF,TGTGCCAGCAGCCCGGCCAACCTCGATCGCGGGGAGCTGTTTTTT
TRBJ2-3,TRBV18,NA,NA,CASSPGRASTDTQYF,TGTGCCAGCTCACCCGGCAGGGCAAGCACAGATACGCAGTATTTT
TRBJ1-4,TRBV5-5,NA,TRBD1,CASSPTTGNEKLFF,TGTGCCAGCAGCCCGACGACAGGGAATGAAAAACTGTTTTTT